Listed here are 9 T cell receptor beta chains from one sample, sequenced in a study of shared clonotypes between healthy human individuals. TCRdb's copy holds only in-frame clones and misses some; the assay was immunoSEQ multiplex PCR. The sample lists about 2.4 million clones; more than 80% were seen once. Sequencing input: naive CD4+ T cells sorted from blood. The subset: CD45RA+ positively selected. These receptors originate from a man aged 18 to 29 in good health.

This clone was detected once. In the same sample, other DNA sequences code for this CDR3. The chain recombines TRBV2 with TRBJ1-1; D might be TRBD1 (5 bases). The germline V gene has CDR1 SNHLY and CDR2 FYNNEI. The V end lost 3 bases, the J end lost 1 base, and 6 bases lay between the germline ends. The CDR3 has 13 residues. The CDR3, as DNA: TGTGCCAGCAGTGATGGGGGGAACACTGAAGCTTTCTTT. Translation: CASSDGGNTEAFF.

This clone occurred once. The chain employs TRBV7-9 and TRBJ2-7; 7 bases fit TRBD2. J lost 0 bases, V lost 2 bases, and 4 bases had no gene match. The germline CDR1 and CDR2 sequences are SEHNR and FQNEAQ (reference sequence). The CDR3 is made up of 15 amino acids. The CDR3 sequence: CASSLRGGSSYEQYF. The CDR3 DNA reads as TGTGCCAGCAGCTTACGGGGCGGGAGCTCCTACGAGCAGTACTTC.

This clone occurred a few times. The chain couples TRBV10-3 to TRBJ1-5, with D perhaps TRBD1 (6 bases). The CDR3 loop spans 14 amino acids. Germline V gene lookup returns CDR1 ENHRY and CDR2 SYGVKD. V was cut by 8 bases and J by 4 bases, with 15 bases left in between. The DNA for the CDR3 is TGTGCCATCGGGGGAAGGGGGGCGAATCAGCCCCAGCATTTT. Translated: CAIGGRGANQPQHF.

V and J are TRBV30 and TRBJ1-1; 9 nucleotides align to TRBD1. V lost 7 bases and J lost 2; bases outside the gene matches: 5. This CDR3 has 13 amino acids. Per the germline V gene, CDR1 is GTSNPN and CDR2 is SVGIG (reference sequence). The CDR3 nucleotides read TGTGCCTCCCCGGGACAGGGTAACACTGAAGCTTTCTTT. Its translation: CASPGQGNTEAFF.

This clone was seen only once. The V call is TRBV5-1, the J call TRBJ2-5; TRBD2 aligns across 7 bases. CDR3 length: 16 residues. V gave up 4 bases and J gave up 0 bases; unmatched junction bases: 9. Germline V lookup: CDR1 SGHRS, CDR2 YFSETQ. In nucleotides, the CDR3 is TGCGCCAGCAGCCCTCAAGCGGGACTATACCAAGAGACCCAGTACTTC. It is translated as CASSPQAGLYQETQYF.

The chain couples TRBV5-1 to TRBJ1-6; possible D gene TRBD1, 6 bases. CDR1 is SGHRS and CDR2 is YFSETQ in the germline V gene. This CDR3 comprises 14 residues. The V gene lost 7 bases and the J gene lost 16 bases, with 24 bases spanning the gap. This chain's CDR3 is CASRRWGQGMGLHF. DNA for the CDR3: TGCGCCAGCCGTCGTTGGGGCCAGGGGATGGGACTCCACTTT. Full variable domain (missing parts from reference TRBV5-1 and TRBJ1-6): KAGVTQTPRYLIKTRGQQVTLSCSPISGHRSVSWYQQTPGQGLQFLFEYFSETQRNKGNFPGRFSGRQFSNSRSEMNVSTLELGDSALYLCASRRWGQGMGLHFGNGTRLTVT.

The count of this clone is one. The chain joins TRBV2 to TRBJ1-1, with 9 positions matching TRBD1. The V segment lost 5 bases and the J segment 8 bases; nucleotides outside the gene matches: 9. Germline V gives CDR1 SNHLY, CDR2 FYNNEI. The CDR3 has 14 residues. The CDR3 here is CASSSGTGSPEAFF. CDR3 DNA: TGTGCCAGCAGTTCCGGGACAGGGAGTCCGGAAGCTTTCTTT.

The rearrangement links TRBV30 to TRBJ1-2; the D is unclear. The V gene lost 3 bases and the J gene lost 7 bases, with 9 bases spanning the gap. The V gene's germline CDR1 is GTSNPN and CDR2 SVGIG (reference sequence). The CDR3 sequence is 11 residues long. CDR3 coding DNA: TGTGCCTGGAGAGTTCAATTTGGCTACACCTTC. Translating gives CAWRVQFGYTF.

The rearrangement joins TRBV7-8 to TRBJ2-5; 13 bases are shared with TRBD2. Germline values: CDR1 SGHVS, CDR2 FQNEAQ. The CDR3 consists of 17 residues. With 5 bases clipped from V and 5 bases from J, the junction kept 11 bases outside the gene matches. CDR3 loop: CASSKGELAGGWETQYF. For the CDR3, the DNA is TGTGCCAGCAGCAAGGGGGAACTAGCGGGAGGGTGGGAGACCCAGTACTTC.